The 17 T cell receptor beta chains below all came from one sample that was sequenced in a study of beta chain features in type 1 diabetes. Expressed TCRB transcripts were sequenced because the entire RNA isolate underwent reverse transcription. TCRdb's table, derived via immunoSEQ multiplex PCR, lists solely in-frame clones and lacks some. The sample records around 500,000 clones, over 9.5% being singletons. The source material was naive CD4+ T cells from blood. The receptors were sampled from a woman aged 18-30 years in good health.

This clone was picked up a small number of times. This chain links TRBV7-9 with TRBJ2-5; 8 positions agree with TRBD2. V lost 4 bases to trimming and J lost 2 bases; unmatched junction nucleotides: 9. Germline V lookup: CDR1 SEHNR, CDR2 FQNEAQ (reference sequence). There are 16 residues in the CDR3. The CDR3 DNA follows: TGTGCCAGCAGCTCCGTAGGTAGCGGGGAGCAAGAGACCCAGTACTTC. Its translation is CASSSVGSGEQETQYF.

The chain has TRBV29-1 and TRBJ2-3; 9 bases are a match to TRBD2. The CDR3 runs to 18 residues. Germline V gene data show CDR1 as SQVTM and CDR2 as ANQGSEA. The V gene end was trimmed by 6 bases and the J gene end by 0 bases; junction bases not matched to a gene: 16. CDR3 bases: TGCAGCGTCCCAGGCGCGGGGGGGGCCTGGACAAGCACAGATACGCAGTATTTT. Translating it yields CSVPGAGGAWTSTDTQYF.

This clone has a handful of counts. The CDR3 protein is CASSLAQNTEAFF. The CDR3 DNA reads TGTGCCAGCAGCTTAGCCCAGAACACTGAAGCTTTCTTT. The gene calls are TRBV5-4 and TRBJ1-1; D is unclear. With 2 bases removed from V and 1 base from J, the gap between germline ends came to 6 bases. CDR3 length: 13 amino acids. Looked up from germline, CDR1 is SGHNT and CDR2 is YYREEE (reference sequence).

The chain carries TRBV18 and TRBJ2-3; D may be TRBD1 or TRBD2 (6 bases each). CDR1 and CDR2 (germline): KGHSH, LQKENI. V lost 6 bases, J lost 4 bases, and 14 bases lay in between. This CDR3 has 14 residues. CDR3 nucleotide sequence: TGTGCCAGCTCGCTCAACAGGGAGGCAGATACGCAGTATTTT. Translated: CASSLNREADTQYF.

The chain couples TRBV29-1 to TRBJ1-1; D gene unclear. Germline lookup yields CDR1 SQVTM and CDR2 ANQGSEA. The CDR3 consists of 11 residues. Between the trimmed V and J ends, which lost 6 bases and 3 bases, there was a span of 8 bases. DNA of the CDR3: TGCAGCGTGCGTGGCGACACTGAAGCTTTCTTT. Its translation: CSVRGDTEAFF.

Only a few counts were recorded for this clone. This chain uses TRBV28 with TRBJ2-3; the D gene is possibly TRBD1 (5 bases). The V end was cut by 10 bases, the J end by 8 bases, with 25 bases between. The CDR3 is made up of 15 amino acids. Per germline, CDR1 MDHEN and CDR2 SYDVKM. CDR3: CATTLAVQGIRTQYF. Written as DNA, the CDR3 is TGTGCCACGACCCTGGCGGTGCAGGGTATTCGTACGCAGTATTTT.

This clone was counted a few times. The chain has TRBV6-5 and TRBJ2-5; 7 nucleotides agree with TRBD2. CDR1 MNHEY and CDR2 SVGAGI come from the germline V gene. The CDR3 has 11 residues. V lost 8 bases and J lost 11; bases outside the gene matches: 8. The CDR3 DNA reads as TGTGCCAGCGGATCTAGCGGCGGGCAGTACTTC. This gives the protein CASGSSGGQYF.

V gene TRBV29-1 combines with J gene TRBJ1-1; perhaps TRBD1 as D (6 bases). Looked up from germline, CDR1 is SQVTM and CDR2 is ANQGSEA. Trimming removed 5 bases from V and 1 base from J, with 11 bases in between. The CDR3 is made up of 13 amino acids. This CDR3 is CSVPSGANTEAFF. CDR3 DNA sequence: TGCAGCGTTCCCTCGGGGGCGAACACTGAAGCTTTCTTT. The whole variable domain, filled in from reference TRBV29-1 and TRBJ1-1, reads SAVISQKPSRDICQRGTSLTIQCQVDSQVTMMFWYRQQPGQSLTLIATANQGSEATYESGFVIDKFPISRPNLTFSTLTVSNMSPEDSSIYLCSVPSGANTEAFFGQGTRLTVV.

This clone was counted only a few times. The chain has TRBV4-1 and TRBJ1-2; perhaps TRBD1 as D (5 bases). V was clipped by 2 bases and J by 5 bases, with 15 bases between them. This CDR3 is built from 15 residues. From germline, CDR1 is MGHRA and CDR2 YSYEKL. The CDR3 nucleotides are TGCGCCAGCAGCCAACTTGGGGCCGGCCCATATGGCTACACCTTC. Translated: CASSQLGAGPYGYTF.

The CDR3 loop is CASSPTGFSYNEQFF. CDR3 DNA sequence: TGTGCCAGCTCACCAACGGGGTTCTCCTACAATGAGCAGTTCTTC. The rearrangement links TRBV18 to TRBJ2-1, with D maybe TRBD2 (5 bases). Germline V gives CDR1 KGHSH, CDR2 LQKENI. Trimming stripped 2 bases from V and 0 bases from J, with 8 bases between. The CDR3 runs to 15 residues.

This clone was detected a few times. The chain combines TRBV5-1 with TRBJ2-3, with D perhaps matching TRBD1 (6 bases). V was clipped by 0 bases and J by 6 bases, with 14 bases between them. Per germline, CDR1 SGHRS and CDR2 YFSETQ. The CDR3 runs 15 residues. CDR3 loop: CASSLDAGVTDTQYF. The DNA for the CDR3 is TGCGCCAGCAGCTTGGACGCAGGGGTGACGGATACGCAGTATTTT.

The V call is TRBV7-8, the J call TRBJ2-1, with D possibly TRBD1 on 7 matching bases. The CDR3 loop spans 15 amino acids. The V end lost 3 bases, the J end lost 4 bases, and 13 bases lay between the germline ends. Germline lookup yields CDR1 SGHVS and CDR2 FQNEAQ. Here the CDR3 reads CASSLRDSIYNEQFF. The DNA of the CDR3 is TGTGCCAGCAGCTTGCGGGACAGCATATACAATGAGCAGTTCTTC.

CDR3 region: CASSDDPLYNEQFF. The CDR3 region has the DNA TGTGCCAGCAGCGACGACCCGCTCTACAATGAGCAGTTCTTC. This chain connects TRBV7-9 to TRBJ2-1; D unclear. Germline CDR1 is SEHNR and CDR2 is FQNEAQ (reference sequence). This CDR3 is built from 14 residues. V lost 5 bases, J lost 3 bases, and 11 bases lay in between.

This clone was counted between two and nine times. This chain links TRBV2 with TRBJ2-7; no clear D gene. The CDR3 runs to 13 residues. CDR1 is SNHLY and CDR2 is FYNNEI in the germline V gene. The V end was cut by 7 bases, the J end by 4 bases, with 14 bases between. CDR3 in DNA: TGTGCCAGCAATTTGAGGCAGACTTACGAGCAGTACTTC. Protein sequence: CASNLRQTYEQYF.

This clone has a handful of counts. The sample carries other DNA sequences with the same CDR3. This chain links TRBV9 with TRBJ2-2; unclear D gene. The length of the CDR3 is 14 residues. V was pared by 0 bases and J by 1 base, with 4 bases between. From germline, CDR1 is SGDLS and CDR2 YYNGEE. The DNA of the CDR3 is TGTGCCAGCAGCGTAGAATTGAACACCGGGGAGCTGTTTTTT. Translation: CASSVELNTGELFF. Full variable domain (remainder filled in from reference TRBV9 and TRBJ2-2): DSGVTQTPKHLITATGQRVTLRCSPRSGDLSVYWYQQSLDQGLQFLIQYYNGEERAKGNILERFSAQQFPDLHSELNLSSLELGDSALYFCASSVELNTGELFFGEGSRLTVL.

The chain uses TRBV4-3 and TRBJ2-1, with D hard to call. The CDR3 is 16 residues long. Between the trimmed V and J ends, which lost 0 bases and 3 bases, there was a span of 12 bases. Germline V lookup: CDR1 LGHNA, CDR2 YSLEER. In DNA, the CDR3 is TGCGCCAGCAGCCAAGACGTCAGAGAATTCTACAATGAGCAGTTCTTC. This codes for CASSQDVREFYNEQFF.

The chain has TRBV6-5 and TRBJ2-1; unclear D gene. V dropped 6 bases and J dropped 0 bases, with 9 bases sitting between them. This CDR3 is built from 14 residues. The germline CDR1 and CDR2 sequences are MNHEY and SVGAGI. CDR3 sequence (DNA): TGTGCCAGCAGGTCCTACGGCTCCTACAATGAGCAGTTCTTC. Its translation is CASRSYGSYNEQFF.